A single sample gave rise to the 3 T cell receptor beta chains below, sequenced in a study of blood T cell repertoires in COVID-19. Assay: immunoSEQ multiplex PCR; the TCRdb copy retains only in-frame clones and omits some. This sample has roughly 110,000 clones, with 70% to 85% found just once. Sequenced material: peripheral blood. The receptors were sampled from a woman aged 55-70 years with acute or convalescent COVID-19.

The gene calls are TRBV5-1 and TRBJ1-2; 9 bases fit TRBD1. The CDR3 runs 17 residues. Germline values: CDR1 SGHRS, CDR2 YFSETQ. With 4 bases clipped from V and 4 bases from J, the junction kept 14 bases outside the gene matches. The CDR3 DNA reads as TGCGCCAGCAGCCCACGCCCCGGGACAGGGCCTATCTATGGCTACACCTTC. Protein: CASSPRPGTGPIYGYTF.

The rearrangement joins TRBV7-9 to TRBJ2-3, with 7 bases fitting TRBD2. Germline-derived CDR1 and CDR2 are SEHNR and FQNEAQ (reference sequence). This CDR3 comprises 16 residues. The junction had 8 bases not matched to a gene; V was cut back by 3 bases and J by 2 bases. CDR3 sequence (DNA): TGTGCCAGCAGCTTTCCCGAAGCGGGACTCACAGATACGCAGTATTTT. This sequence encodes CASSFPEAGLTDTQYF.

In DNA form, the CDR3 reads TGTGCCAGCAGTTCAAGACAGGGTACTAATGAAAAACTGTTTTTT. It translates to CASSSRQGTNEKLFF. The rearrangement links TRBV3-1 (or the pseudogene TRBV3-2) to TRBJ1-4, with 7 bases fitting TRBD1. Per the germline V gene, CDR1 is LGHDT and CDR2 is YNNKEL (reference sequence). The junction had 6 bases not matched to a gene; V was cut back by 6 bases and J by 2 bases. The CDR3 sequence is 15 residues long.